This is a list of T cell receptor beta chains from one sample in a study of monozygotic twins with inflammatory bowel disease. Reprocessing the 5' RACE reads, TCRdb reports a single entry for every CDR3 protein and omits DNA. This repertoire includes around 190,000 distinct CDR3 sequences. Sequenced material: blood. The receptors were gathered from a human donor with ulcerative colitis or Crohn's disease, or a healthy co-twin of an affected twin (not recorded which). The CDR3 runs from the conserved cysteine through the conserved F or W.

v_call,j_call,cdr3_aa
TRBV5-1,TRBJ2-5,CASSLQGQGETQYF
TRBV2,TRBJ2-5,CASSAGLARETQYF
TRBV6-1,TRBJ1-2,CASTGTDRIFRGGYTF
TRBV3-1,TRBJ2-1,CASSPSRYYNEQFF
TRBV29-1,TRBJ2-6,CSVSGTENSGANVLTF
TRBV11-2,TRBJ2-6,CASRGTGANVLTF
TRBV28,TRBJ1-1,CASIAQGGTEAFF
TRBV5-1,TRBJ1-3,CASSVTPWTKGNTIYF
TRBV7-9,TRBJ2-1,CASSLGDSNEQFF
TRBV12-3/TRBV12-4,TRBJ1-1,CASTWGSPKNTEAFF
TRBV18,TRBJ1-3,CASSPGVSGNTIYF
TRBV20-1,TRBJ1-5,CSAITGTKPQHF
TRBV12-3/TRBV12-4,TRBJ2-1,CASSPISGRGNEQFF
TRBV2,TRBJ2-7,CASRDRGYEQYF
TRBV6-5,TRBJ1-5,CASSLLGNQPQHF
TRBV12-3/TRBV12-4,TRBJ2-7,CASSPQYGTYEQYF
TRBV7-6,TRBJ2-7,CASSLEASLSYEQYF
TRBV3-1,TRBJ2-7,CASSQVSVNEQYF
TRBV5-1,TRBJ1-1,CASSLAPPATRGTNTEAFF
TRBV12-3/TRBV12-4,TRBJ1-5,CASAQENQPQHF
TRBV27,TRBJ2-7,CASSFRSFPRTENEQYF
TRBV7-6,TRBJ2-7,CASSRSPTGTGREQYF
TRBV12-3/TRBV12-4,TRBJ2-2,CASSDEYTGELFF